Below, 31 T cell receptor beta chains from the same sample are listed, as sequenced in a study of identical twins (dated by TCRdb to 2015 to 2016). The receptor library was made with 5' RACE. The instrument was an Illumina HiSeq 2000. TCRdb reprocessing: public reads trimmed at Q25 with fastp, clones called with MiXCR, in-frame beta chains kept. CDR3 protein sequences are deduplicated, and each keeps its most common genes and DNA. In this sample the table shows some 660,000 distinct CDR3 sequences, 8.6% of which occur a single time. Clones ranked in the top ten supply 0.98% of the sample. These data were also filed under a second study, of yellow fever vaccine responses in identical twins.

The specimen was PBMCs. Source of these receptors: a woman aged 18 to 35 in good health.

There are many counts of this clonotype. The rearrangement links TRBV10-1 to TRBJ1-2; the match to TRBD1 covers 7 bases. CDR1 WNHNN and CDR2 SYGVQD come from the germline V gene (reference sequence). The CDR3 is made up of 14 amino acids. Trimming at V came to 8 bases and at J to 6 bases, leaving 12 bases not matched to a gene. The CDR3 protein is CASRAKTGRHGYTF. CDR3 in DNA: TGCGCCAGCCGAGCGAAGACAGGGCGACATGGCTACACCTTC.

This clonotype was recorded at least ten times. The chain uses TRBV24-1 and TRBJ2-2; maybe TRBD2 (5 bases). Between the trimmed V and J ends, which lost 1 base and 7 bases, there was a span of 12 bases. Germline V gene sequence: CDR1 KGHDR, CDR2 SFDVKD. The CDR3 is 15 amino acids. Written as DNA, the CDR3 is TGTGCCACCAGTGATTTAGCGGTTATCATCGGGGAGCTGTTTTTT. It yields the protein CATSDLAVIIGELFF.

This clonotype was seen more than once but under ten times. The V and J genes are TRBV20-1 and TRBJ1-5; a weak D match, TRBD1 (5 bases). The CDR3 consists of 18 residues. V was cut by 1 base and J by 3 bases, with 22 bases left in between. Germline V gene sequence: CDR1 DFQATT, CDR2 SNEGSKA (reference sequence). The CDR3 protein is CSARVEMVAGNFNQPQHF. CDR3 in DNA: TGCAGTGCTAGAGTAGAAATGGTCGCAGGGAATTTCAATCAGCCCCAGCATTTT.

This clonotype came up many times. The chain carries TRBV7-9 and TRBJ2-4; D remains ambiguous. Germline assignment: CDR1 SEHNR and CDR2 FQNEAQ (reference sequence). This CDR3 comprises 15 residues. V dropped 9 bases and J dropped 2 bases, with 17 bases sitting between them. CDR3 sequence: CARSPFYESKNIQYF. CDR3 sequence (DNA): TGTGCCAGGAGCCCCTTCTACGAGTCCAAAAACATTCAGTACTTC.

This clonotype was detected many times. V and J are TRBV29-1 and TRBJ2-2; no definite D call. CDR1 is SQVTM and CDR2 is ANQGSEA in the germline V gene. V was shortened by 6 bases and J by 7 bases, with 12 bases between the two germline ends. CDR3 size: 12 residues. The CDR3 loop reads CSVWSYGGELFF. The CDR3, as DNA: TGCAGCGTGTGGTCATATGGCGGGGAGCTGTTTTTT.

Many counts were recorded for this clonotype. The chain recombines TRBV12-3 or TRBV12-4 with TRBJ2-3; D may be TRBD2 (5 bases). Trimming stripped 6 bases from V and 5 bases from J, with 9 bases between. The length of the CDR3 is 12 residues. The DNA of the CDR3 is TGTGCCAGCAGCCAGAGGGAAGATACGCAGTATTTT. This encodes CASSQREDTQYF.

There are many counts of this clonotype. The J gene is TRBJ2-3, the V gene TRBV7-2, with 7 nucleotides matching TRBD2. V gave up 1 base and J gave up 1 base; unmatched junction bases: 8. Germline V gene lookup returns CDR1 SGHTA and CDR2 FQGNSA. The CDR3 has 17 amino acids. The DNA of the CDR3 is TGTGCCAGCAGCTTAGTGTTGGGGGGGGTCCGCACAGATACGCAGTATTTT. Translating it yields CASSLVLGGVRTDTQYF.

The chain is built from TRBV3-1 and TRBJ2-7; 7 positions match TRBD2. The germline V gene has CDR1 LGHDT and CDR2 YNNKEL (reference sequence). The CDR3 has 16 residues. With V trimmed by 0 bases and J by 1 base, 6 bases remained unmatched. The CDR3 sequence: CASSQDRVAGSYEQYF. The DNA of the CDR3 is TGTGCCAGCAGCCAAGATCGTGTAGCGGGTTCCTACGAGCAGTACTTC.

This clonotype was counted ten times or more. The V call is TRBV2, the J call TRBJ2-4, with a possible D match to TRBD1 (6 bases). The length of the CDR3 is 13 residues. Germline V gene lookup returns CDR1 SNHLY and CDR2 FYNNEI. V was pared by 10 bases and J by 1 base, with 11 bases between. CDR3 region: CAISQGAKNIQYF. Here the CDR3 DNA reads TGTGCCATTTCCCAGGGGGCCAAAAACATTCAGTACTTC.

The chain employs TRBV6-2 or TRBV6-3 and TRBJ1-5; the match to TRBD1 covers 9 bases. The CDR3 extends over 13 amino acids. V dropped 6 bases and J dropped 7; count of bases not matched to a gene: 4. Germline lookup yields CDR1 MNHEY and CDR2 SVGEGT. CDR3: CASSFTGGQPQHF. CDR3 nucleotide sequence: TGTGCCAGCAGCTTTACAGGGGGCCAGCCCCAGCATTTT.

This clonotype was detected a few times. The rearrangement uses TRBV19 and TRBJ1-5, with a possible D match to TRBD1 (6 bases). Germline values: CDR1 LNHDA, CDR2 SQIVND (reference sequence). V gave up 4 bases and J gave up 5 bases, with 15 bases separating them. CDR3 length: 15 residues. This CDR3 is CASSTLQGLYQPQHF. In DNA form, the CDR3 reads TGTGCCAGTAGTACTCTACAGGGTCTTTATCAGCCCCAGCATTTT.

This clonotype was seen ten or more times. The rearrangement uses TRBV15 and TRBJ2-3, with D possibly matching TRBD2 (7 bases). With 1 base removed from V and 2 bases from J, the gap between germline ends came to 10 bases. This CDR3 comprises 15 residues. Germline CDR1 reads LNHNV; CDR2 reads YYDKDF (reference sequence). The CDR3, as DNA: TGTGCCACCAGCAGAGCGGGGGGCGCCACAGATACGCAGTATTTT. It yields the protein CATSRAGGATDTQYF.

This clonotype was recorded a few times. In nucleotides, the CDR3 is TGTGCCAGCAGCTCCGGACAGCTAAGGCCCCACGAGCAGTACTTC. Residues: CASSSGQLRPHEQYF. This chain joins TRBV7-9 and TRBJ2-7, with D maybe TRBD1 (6 bases). V was clipped by 4 bases and J by 5 bases, with 18 bases between them. This CDR3 comprises 15 residues. Germline V gives CDR1 SEHNR, CDR2 FQNEAQ (reference sequence).

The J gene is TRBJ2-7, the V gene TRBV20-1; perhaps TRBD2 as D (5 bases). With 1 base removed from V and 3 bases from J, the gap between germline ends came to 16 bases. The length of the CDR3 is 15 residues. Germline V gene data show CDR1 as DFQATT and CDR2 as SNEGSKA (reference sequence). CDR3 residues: CSARGIKDWDYEQYF. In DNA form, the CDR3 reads TGCAGTGCTAGAGGAATTAAGGACTGGGACTACGAGCAGTACTTC.

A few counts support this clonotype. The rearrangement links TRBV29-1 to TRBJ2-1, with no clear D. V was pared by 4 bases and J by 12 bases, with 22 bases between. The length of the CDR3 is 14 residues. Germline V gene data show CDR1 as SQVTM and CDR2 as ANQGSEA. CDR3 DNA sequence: TGCAGCGTTGTCCCCGGCACAAGCGCAATCGGGCAGTTCTTC. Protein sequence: CSVVPGTSAIGQFF.

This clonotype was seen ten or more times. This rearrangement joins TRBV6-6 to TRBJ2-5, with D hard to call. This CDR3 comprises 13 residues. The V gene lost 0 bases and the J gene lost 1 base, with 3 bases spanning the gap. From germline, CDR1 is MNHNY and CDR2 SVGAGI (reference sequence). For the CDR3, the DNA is TGTGCCAGCAGTTACTCGTCCCAAGAGACCCAGTACTTC. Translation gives CASSYSSQETQYF.

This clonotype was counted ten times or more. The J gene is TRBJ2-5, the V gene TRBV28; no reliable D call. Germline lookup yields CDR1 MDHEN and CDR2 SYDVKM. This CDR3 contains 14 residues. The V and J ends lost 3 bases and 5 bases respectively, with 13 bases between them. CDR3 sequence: CASSLNDRRETQYF. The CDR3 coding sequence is TGTGCCAGCAGTTTGAACGACCGGCGGGAGACCCAGTACTTC. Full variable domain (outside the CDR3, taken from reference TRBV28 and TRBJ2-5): DVKVTQSSRYLVKRTGEKVFLECVQDMDHENMFWYRQDPGLGLRLIYFSYDVKMKEKGDIPEGYSVSREKKERFSLILESASTNQTSMYLCASSLNDRRETQYFGPGTRLLVL.

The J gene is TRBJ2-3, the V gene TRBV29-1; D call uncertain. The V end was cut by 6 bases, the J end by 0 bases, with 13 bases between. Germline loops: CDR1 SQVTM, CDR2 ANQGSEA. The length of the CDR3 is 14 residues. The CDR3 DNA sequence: TGCAGCGTGCGGCGGACCCAGAGCACAGATACGCAGTATTTT. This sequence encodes CSVRRTQSTDTQYF.

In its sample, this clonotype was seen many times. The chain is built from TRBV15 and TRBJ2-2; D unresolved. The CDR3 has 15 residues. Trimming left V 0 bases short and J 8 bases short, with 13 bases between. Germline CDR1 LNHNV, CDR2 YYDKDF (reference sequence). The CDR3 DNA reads TGTGCCACCAGCAGAGATATTAGTCAAATTGGGGAGCTGTTTTTT. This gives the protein CATSRDISQIGELFF. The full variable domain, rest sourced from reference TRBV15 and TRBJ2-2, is DAMVIQNPRYQVTQFGKPVTLSCSQTLNHNVMYWYQQKSSQAPKLLFHYYDKDFNNEADTPDNFQSRRPNTSFCFLDIRSPGLGDTAMYLCATSRDISQIGELFFGEGSRLTVL.

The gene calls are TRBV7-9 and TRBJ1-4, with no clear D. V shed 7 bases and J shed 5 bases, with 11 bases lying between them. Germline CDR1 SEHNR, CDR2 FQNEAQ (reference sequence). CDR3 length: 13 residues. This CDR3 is CASKVAGNEKLFF. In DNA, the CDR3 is TGTGCCAGCAAGGTTGCAGGAAATGAAAAACTGTTTTTT.

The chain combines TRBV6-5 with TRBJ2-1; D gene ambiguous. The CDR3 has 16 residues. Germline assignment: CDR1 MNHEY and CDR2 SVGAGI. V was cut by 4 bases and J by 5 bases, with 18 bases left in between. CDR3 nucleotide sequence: TGTGCCAGCAGTTCCCTACTAAACGAGTTAAACAATGAGCAGTTCTTC. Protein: CASSSLLNELNNEQFF.

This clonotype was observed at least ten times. The chain's CDR3 is CATSQGGTGELFF. The CDR3 bases are TGTGCCACCTCACAGGGAGGCACCGGGGAGCTGTTTTTT. This chain links TRBV12-3 or TRBV12-4 with TRBJ2-2, with D possibly being TRBD1 or TRBD2 (6 bases each). The CDR3 sequence is 13 residues long. Trimming removed 10 bases at V and 4 bases at J, with 13 bases between.

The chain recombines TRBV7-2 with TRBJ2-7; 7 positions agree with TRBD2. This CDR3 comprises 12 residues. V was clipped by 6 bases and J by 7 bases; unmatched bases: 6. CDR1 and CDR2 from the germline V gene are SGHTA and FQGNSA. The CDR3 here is CASSKEAGEQYF. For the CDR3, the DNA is TGTGCCAGCAGTAAAGAAGCGGGGGAGCAGTACTTC. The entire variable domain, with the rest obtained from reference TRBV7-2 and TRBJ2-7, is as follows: GAGVSQSPSNKVTEKGKDVELRCDPISGHTALYWYRQSLGQGLEFLIYFQGNSAPDKSGLPSDRFSAERTGGSVSTLTIQRTQQEDSAVYLCASSKEAGEQYFGPGTRLTVT.

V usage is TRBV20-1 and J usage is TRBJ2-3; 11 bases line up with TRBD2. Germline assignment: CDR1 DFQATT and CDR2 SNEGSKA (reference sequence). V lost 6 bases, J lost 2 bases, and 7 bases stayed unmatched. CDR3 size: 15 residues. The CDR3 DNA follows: TGCAGTGCCCATCGACTAGCGGGGCCCACAGATACGCAGTATTTT. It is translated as CSAHRLAGPTDTQYF.

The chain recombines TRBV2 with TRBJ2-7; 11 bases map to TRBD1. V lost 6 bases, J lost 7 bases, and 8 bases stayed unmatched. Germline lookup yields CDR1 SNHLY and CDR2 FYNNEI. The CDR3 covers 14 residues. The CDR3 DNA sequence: TGTGCCAGCAGCTATGGACAGGGGGCGGATGAGCAGTACTTC. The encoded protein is CASSYGQGADEQYF.

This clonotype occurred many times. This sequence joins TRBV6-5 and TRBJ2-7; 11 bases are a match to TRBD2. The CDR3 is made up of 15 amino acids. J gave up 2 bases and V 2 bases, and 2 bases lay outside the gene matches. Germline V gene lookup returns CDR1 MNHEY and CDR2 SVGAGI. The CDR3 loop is CASSYRLAGTYEQYF. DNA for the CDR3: TGTGCCAGCAGTTACAGACTAGCGGGAACCTACGAGCAGTACTTC.

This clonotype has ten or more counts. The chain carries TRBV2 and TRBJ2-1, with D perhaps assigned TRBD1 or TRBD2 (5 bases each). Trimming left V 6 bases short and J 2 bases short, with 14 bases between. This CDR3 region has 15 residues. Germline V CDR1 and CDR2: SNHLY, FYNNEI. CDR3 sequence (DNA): TGTGCCAGCAGAGCCGGGACGAACCCCTACAATGAGCAGTTCTTC. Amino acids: CASRAGTNPYNEQFF. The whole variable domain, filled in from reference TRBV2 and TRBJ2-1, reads EPEVTQTPSHQVTQMGQEVILRCVPISNHLYFYWYRQILGQKVEFLVSFYNNEISEKSEIFDDQFSVERPDGSNFTLKIRSTKLEDSAMYFCASRAGTNPYNEQFFGPGTRLTVL.

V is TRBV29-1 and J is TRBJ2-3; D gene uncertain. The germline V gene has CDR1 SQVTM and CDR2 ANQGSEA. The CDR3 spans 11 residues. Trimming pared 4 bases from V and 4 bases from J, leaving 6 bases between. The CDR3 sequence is CSVGTPDTQYF. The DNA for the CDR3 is TGCAGCGTTGGGACCCCAGATACGCAGTATTTT.

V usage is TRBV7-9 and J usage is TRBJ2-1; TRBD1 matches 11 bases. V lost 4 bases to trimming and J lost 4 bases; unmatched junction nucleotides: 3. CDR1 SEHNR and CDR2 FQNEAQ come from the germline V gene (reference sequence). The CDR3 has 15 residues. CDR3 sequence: CASSSDRGLYNEQFF. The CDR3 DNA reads TGTGCCAGCAGCTCGGACAGGGGGCTTTACAATGAGCAGTTCTTC.

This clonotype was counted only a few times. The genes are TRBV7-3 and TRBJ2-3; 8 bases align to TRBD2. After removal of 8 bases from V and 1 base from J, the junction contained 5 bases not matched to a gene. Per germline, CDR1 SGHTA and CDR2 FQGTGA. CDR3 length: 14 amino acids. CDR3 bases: TGTGCCAGCTTCGGCGGGAGGCGCACAGATACGCAGTATTTT. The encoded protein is CASFGGRRTDTQYF.

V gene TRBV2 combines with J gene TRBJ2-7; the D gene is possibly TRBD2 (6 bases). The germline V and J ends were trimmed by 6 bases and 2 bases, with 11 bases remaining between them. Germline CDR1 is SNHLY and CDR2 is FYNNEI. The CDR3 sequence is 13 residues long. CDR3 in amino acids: CASSGGSTYEQYF. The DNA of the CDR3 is TGTGCCAGCAGCGGGGGTAGCACCTACGAGCAGTACTTC.